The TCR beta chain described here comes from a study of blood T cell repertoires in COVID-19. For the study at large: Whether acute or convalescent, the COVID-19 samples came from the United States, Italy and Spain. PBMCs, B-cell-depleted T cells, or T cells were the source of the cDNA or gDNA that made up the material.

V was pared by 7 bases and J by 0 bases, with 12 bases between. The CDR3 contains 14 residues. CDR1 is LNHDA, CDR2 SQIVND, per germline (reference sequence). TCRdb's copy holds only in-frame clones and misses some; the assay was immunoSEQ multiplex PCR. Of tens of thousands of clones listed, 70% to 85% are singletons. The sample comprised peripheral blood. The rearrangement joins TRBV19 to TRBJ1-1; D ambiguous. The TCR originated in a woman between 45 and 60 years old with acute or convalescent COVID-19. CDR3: CASTRGGVNTEAFF. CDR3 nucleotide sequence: TGTGCCAGTACTCGCGGTGGAGTGAACACTGAAGCTTTCTTT.